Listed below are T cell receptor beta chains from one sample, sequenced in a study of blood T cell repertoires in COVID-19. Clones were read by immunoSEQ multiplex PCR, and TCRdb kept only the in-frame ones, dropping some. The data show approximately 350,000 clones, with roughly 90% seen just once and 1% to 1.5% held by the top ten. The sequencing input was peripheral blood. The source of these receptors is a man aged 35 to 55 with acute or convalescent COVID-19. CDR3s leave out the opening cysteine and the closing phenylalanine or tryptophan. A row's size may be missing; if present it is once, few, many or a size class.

cdr3_aa: ASSLDVARRELREQY; v_call: TRBV5-6; j_call: TRBJ2-7; clone_size: .
cdr3_aa: ASSFGSIRGNEQY; v_call: TRBV5-1; j_call: TRBJ2-7; clone_size: .
cdr3_aa: ASSWQGEETQY; v_call: TRBV5-1; j_call: TRBJ2-5; clone_size: .
cdr3_aa: ASRGDREAFTEAF; v_call: TRBV2; j_call: TRBJ1-1; clone_size: .
cdr3_aa: ASGGPNQPQH; v_call: TRBV12-3/TRBV12-4; j_call: TRBJ1-5; clone_size: .
cdr3_aa: ASSWTGKGNTIY; v_call: TRBV7-9; j_call: TRBJ1-3; clone_size: .
cdr3_aa: ASSKLAGMDEQF; v_call: TRBV27; j_call: TRBJ2-1; clone_size: .
cdr3_aa: SVGGVPPDRGGTDTQY; v_call: TRBV29-1; j_call: TRBJ2-3; clone_size: .
cdr3_aa: ASSFKDSMNTEAF; v_call: TRBV7-9; j_call: TRBJ1-1; clone_size: .
cdr3_aa: SVEPGRNEQY; v_call: TRBV29-1; j_call: TRBJ2-7; clone_size: once
cdr3_aa: ASSPSLGATDTQY; v_call: TRBV7-3; j_call: TRBJ2-3; clone_size: .
cdr3_aa: ASSLVQVLGGYT; v_call: TRBV5-4; j_call: TRBJ1-2; clone_size: once
cdr3_aa: ASSLAGTSGRSSYEQY; v_call: TRBV5-1; j_call: TRBJ2-7; clone_size: .
cdr3_aa: ASSRGTQEAQY; v_call: TRBV18; j_call: TRBJ2-5; clone_size: .
cdr3_aa: ASSAKKRGLGKTQY; v_call: TRBV10-1; j_call: TRBJ2-5; clone_size: .
cdr3_aa: ASSLALGQGFYEQY; v_call: TRBV5-8; j_call: TRBJ2-7; clone_size: .
cdr3_aa: ASSIWDRSNQPQH; v_call: TRBV19; j_call: TRBJ1-5; clone_size: .
cdr3_aa: ATSREDRGSYEQY; v_call: TRBV15; j_call: TRBJ2-7; clone_size: .
cdr3_aa: ASSSTGAPNTEAF; v_call: TRBV27; j_call: TRBJ1-1; clone_size: once
cdr3_aa: ASSLRQGAYNEQF; v_call: TRBV25-1; j_call: TRBJ2-1; clone_size: .
cdr3_aa: ASSISAGGINEQY; v_call: TRBV19; j_call: TRBJ2-7; clone_size: few
cdr3_aa: ASSDRETDTQY; v_call: TRBV6-4; j_call: TRBJ2-3; clone_size: .
cdr3_aa: ASTSGGSGTQY; v_call: TRBV9; j_call: TRBJ2-5; clone_size: .
cdr3_aa: ASKTGGAGANVLT; v_call: TRBV19; j_call: TRBJ2-6; clone_size: .
cdr3_aa: ASSSEVRGTGELF; v_call: TRBV7-3; j_call: TRBJ2-2; clone_size: .
cdr3_aa: SASSSQELNTEAF; v_call: TRBV20-1; j_call: TRBJ1-1; clone_size: few
cdr3_aa: ASSFGPGQGTDIQY; v_call: TRBV28; j_call: TRBJ2-4; clone_size: once
cdr3_aa: ASVWAGNTGELF; v_call: TRBV2; j_call: TRBJ2-2; clone_size: few
cdr3_aa: ASSSSGGEQY; v_call: TRBV11-2; j_call: TRBJ2-7; clone_size: .
cdr3_aa: ASSQEGQGVHYNSPLH; v_call: TRBV4-2; j_call: TRBJ1-6; clone_size: .
cdr3_aa: ASSEEGGGSDEQY; v_call: TRBV9; j_call: TRBJ2-7; clone_size: .
cdr3_aa: ASSVVSRSHEQF; v_call: TRBV9; j_call: TRBJ2-1; clone_size: .
cdr3_aa: ASSVEDSLSYGYT; v_call: TRBV9; j_call: TRBJ1-2; clone_size: .